Listed below are T cell receptor beta chains from one sample, sequenced in a study of cytomegalovirus exposure and HLA in healthy donors. Data came from immunoSEQ multiplex PCR; TCRdb stores just in-frame clones and leaves some out. Its table records 110,000 to 150,000 clones. Material: PBMCs. Receptor source: a man in his forties in good health and CMV-seronegative. CDR3s include the opening cysteine and the closing phenylalanine or tryptophan. D genes are given only for firm matches.

NA	TRBV9	TRBJ2-1	TGTGCCAGCAGCGTAACCCCAGGGGTCAGCTCCTACAATGAGCAGTTCTTC	CASSVTPGVSSYNEQFF
NA	TRBV6-5	TRBJ1-1	TGTGCCAGCAGGAGGACACGGGACACTGAAGCTTTCTTT	CASRRTRDTEAFF
TRBD1	TRBV18	TRBJ2-7	TGTGCCAGCTCATCAAGACAGGGGGCAAGGTCCTACGAGCAGTACTTC	CASSSRQGARSYEQYF
NA	TRBV6-1	TRBJ1-5	TGTGCCAGCAGTGAACGTTGGGCGGGGCCCCAGCATTTT	CASSERWAGPQHF
NA	TRBV6-5	TRBJ1-2	TGTGCCAGCAGTTACTCGGCAATGTATCTCTATGGCTACACCTTC	CASSYSAMYLYGYTF
NA	TRBV4-1	TRBJ2-7	TGCGCCAGCAGCCAAGGTCGGGGAGAGCAGTACTTC	CASSQGRGEQYF
NA	TRBV5-5	TRBJ1-1	TGTGCCAGCAGCCTCACAAGACAGTCTTCTGAAGCTTTCTTT	CASSLTRQSSEAFF
TRBD1	TRBV5-1	TRBJ2-2	TGCGCCAGCAGTTTTGAGGGGCAGGGGGCGCCCGGGGAGCTGTTTTTT	CASSFEGQGAPGELFF
TRBD1	TRBV6-6	TRBJ2-3	TGTGCCAGCAGTTACTCCCCGGGACAGGGAAGAGATACGCAGTATTTT	CASSYSPGQGRDTQYF
TRBD1	TRBV7-3	TRBJ2-2	TGTGCCAGCAGCTGGGCCGGGACAGGGACCACCGGGGAGCTGTTTTTT	CASSWAGTGTTGELFF
NA	TRBV7-2	TRBJ2-3	TGTGCCAGCAGCTTAGCAACAGGAGGCACAGATACGCAGTATTTT	CASSLATGGTDTQYF
NA	TRBV7-2	TRBJ2-5	TGTGCCAGCAGCTCCAAAGAGACCCAGTACTTC	CASSSKETQYF
NA	TRBV10-3	TRBJ2-7	TGTGCCATCAGTGGCGGCCCACCGACCTCAAGGGGCGAGCAGTACTTC	CAISGGPPTSRGEQYF
NA	TRBV28	TRBJ2-7	TGTGCCAGCAGTCCCCACCTTAAACATTACGAGCAGTACTTC	CASSPHLKHYEQYF
NA	TRBV5-4	TRBJ1-1	TGTGCCAGCAGCTTGGATGGGGGGAGATGGACTGAAGCTTTCTTT	CASSLDGGRWTEAFF
TRBD1	TRBV6-1	TRBJ1-2	TGTGCCAGCAGTGAAGCTAGGACAGGGCTCTATGGCTACACCTTC	CASSEARTGLYGYTF
TRBD2	TRBV4-3	TRBJ2-7	TGCGCCAGCAGCCAAGAGAGCGGGGGAGCCTACGAGCAGTACTTC	CASSQESGGAYEQYF
TRBD2	TRBV4-3	TRBJ2-1	TGCGCCAGCAGCCGGGGGCCTAGCGGGGGGGCCGATGAGCAGTTCTTC	CASSRGPSGGADEQFF
TRBD2	TRBV6-7	TRBJ2-1	TGTGCCAGCAGTTCTGCTAGGCTGGCTAGCGGGGGGCCATACTACAATGAGCAGTTCTTC	CASSSARLASGGPYYNEQFF
NA	TRBV5-1	TRBJ2-2	TGCGCCAGCAGCTTGGAGGGGTTGAACACCGGGGAGCTGTTTTTT	CASSLEGLNTGELFF
TRBD1	TRBV28	TRBJ1-2	TGTGCCGCCAGGGGGGCGGCGAACTATGGCTACACCTTC	CAARGAANYGYTF
NA	TRBV9	TRBJ1-4	TGTGCCAGCAGCCCCTACGGACAGTTAACTAATGAAAAACTGTTTTTT	CASSPYGQLTNEKLFF
TRBD2	TRBV6-5	TRBJ2-5	TGTGCCAGCAGACGGGGGGGGATGGAGACCCAGTACTTC	CASRRGGMETQYF